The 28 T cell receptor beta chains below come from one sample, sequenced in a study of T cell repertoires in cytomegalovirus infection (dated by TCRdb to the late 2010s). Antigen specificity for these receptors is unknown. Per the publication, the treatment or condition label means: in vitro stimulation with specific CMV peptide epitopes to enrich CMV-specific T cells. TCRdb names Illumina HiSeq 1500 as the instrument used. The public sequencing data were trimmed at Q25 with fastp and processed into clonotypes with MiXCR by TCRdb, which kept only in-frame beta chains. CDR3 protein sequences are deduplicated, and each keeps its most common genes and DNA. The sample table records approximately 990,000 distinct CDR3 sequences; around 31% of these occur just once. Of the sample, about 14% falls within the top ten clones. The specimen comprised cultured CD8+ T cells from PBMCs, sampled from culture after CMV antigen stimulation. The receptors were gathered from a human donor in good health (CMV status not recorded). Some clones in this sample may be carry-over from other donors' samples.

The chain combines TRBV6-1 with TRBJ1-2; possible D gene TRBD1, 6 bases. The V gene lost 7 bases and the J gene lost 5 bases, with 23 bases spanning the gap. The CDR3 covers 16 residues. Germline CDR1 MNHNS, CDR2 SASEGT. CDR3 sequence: CASTDPQGWGNYGYTF. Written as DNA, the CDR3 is TGTGCCAGCACTGACCCACAGGGATGGGGCAATTATGGCTACACCTTC.

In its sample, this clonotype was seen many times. The CDR3 loop reads CASSLARTSIDEQFF. CDR3 in DNA: TGTGCCAGCAGCTTAGCAAGGACTAGCATCGATGAGCAGTTCTTC. The chain couples TRBV7-9 to TRBJ2-1, with TRBD2 matching 8 bases. V shed 0 bases, J shed 8 bases, and the junction held 6 bases outside the gene matches. This CDR3 has 15 residues. Germline V gene lookup returns CDR1 SEHNR and CDR2 FQNEAQ (reference sequence). Drawing the rest from reference TRBV7-9 and TRBJ2-1, the complete variable domain is DTGVSQNPRHKITKRGQNVTFRCDPISEHNRLYWYRQTLGQGPEFLTYFQNEAQLEKSRLLSDRFSAERPKGSFSTLEIQRTEQGDSAMYLCASSLARTSIDEQFFGPGTRLTVL.

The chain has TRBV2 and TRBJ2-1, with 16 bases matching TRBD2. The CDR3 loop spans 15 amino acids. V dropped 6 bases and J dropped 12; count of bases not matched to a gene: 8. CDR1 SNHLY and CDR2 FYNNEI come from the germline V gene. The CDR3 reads CASRPGTSGGAGQFF. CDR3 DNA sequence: TGTGCCAGCAGGCCCGGGACTAGCGGGGGGGCGGGGCAGTTCTTC.

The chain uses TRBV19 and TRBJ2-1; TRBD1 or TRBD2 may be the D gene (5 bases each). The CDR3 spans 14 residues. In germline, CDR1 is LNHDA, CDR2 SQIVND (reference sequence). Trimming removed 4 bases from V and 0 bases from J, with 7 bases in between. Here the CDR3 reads CASSSGTSYNEQFF. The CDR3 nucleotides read TGTGCCAGTAGTAGTGGGACCTCCTACAATGAGCAGTTCTTC.

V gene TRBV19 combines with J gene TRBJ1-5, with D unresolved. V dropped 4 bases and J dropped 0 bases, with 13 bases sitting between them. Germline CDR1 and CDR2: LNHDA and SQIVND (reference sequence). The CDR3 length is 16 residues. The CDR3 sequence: CASSNFRSGSNQPQHF. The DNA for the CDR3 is TGTGCCAGTAGTAATTTTCGGAGCGGTAGCAATCAGCCCCAGCATTTT.

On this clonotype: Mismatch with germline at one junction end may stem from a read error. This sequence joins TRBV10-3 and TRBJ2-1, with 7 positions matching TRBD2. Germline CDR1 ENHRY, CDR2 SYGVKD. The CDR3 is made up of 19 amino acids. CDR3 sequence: CAVSVGRLARPDLYNEQFF. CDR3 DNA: TGTGCCGTCAGTGTGGGGAGACTAGCCAGACCCGACTTATACAATGAGCAGTTCTTC.

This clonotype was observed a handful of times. The CDR3 DNA follows: TGTGCCAGCAGCGGGACAGGGTTCGACTATGGCTACACCTTC. Protein product: CASSGTGFDYGYTF. This rearrangement joins TRBV9 to TRBJ1-2, with 8 bases lining up with TRBD1. The germline V gene has CDR1 SGDLS and CDR2 YYNGEE. The V gene end was trimmed by 3 bases and the J gene end by 3 bases; junction bases not matched to a gene: 4. The CDR3 is 14 residues long.

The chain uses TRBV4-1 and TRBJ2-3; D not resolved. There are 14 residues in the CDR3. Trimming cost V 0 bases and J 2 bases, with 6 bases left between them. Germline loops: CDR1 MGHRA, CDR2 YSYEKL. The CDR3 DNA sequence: TGCGCCAGCAGCCAAGAGCCAGCCACAGATACGCAGTATTTT. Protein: CASSQEPATDTQYF.

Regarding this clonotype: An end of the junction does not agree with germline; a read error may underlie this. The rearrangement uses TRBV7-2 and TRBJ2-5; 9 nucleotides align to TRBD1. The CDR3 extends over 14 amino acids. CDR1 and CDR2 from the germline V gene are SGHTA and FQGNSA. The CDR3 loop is CVSSQDRGQETQYF. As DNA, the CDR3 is TGTGTCAGCAGCCAAGACAGGGGGCAAGAGACCCAGTACTTC.

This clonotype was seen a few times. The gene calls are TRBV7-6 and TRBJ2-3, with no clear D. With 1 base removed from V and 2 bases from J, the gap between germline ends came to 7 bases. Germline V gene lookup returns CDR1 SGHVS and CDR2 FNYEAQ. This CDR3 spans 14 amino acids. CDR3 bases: TGTGCCAGCAGCTTAGGCGGAAACACAGATACGCAGTATTTT. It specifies CASSLGGNTDTQYF.

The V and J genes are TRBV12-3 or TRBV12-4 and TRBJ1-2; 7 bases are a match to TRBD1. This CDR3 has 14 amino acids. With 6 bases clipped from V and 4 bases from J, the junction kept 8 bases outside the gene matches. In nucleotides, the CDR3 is TGTGCCAGCAGATCGACAGGGAGTCCCTATGGCTACACCTTC. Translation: CASRSTGSPYGYTF.

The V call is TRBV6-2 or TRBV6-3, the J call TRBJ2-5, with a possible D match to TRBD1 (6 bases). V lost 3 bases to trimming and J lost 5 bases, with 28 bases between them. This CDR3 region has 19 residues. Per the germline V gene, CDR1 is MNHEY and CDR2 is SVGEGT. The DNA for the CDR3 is TGTGCCAGCAGTTATCCGGGACACTCTCTTGTAGCCCCTTTGGAGACCCAGTACTTC. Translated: CASSYPGHSLVAPLETQYF.

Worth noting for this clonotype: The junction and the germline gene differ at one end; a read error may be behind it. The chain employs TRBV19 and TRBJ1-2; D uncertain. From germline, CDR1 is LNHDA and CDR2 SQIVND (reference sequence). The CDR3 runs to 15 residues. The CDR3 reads CVSRTQTDFIYGYTF. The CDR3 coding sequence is TGTGTCAGTAGAACACAAACTGATTTTATCTATGGCTACACCTTC.

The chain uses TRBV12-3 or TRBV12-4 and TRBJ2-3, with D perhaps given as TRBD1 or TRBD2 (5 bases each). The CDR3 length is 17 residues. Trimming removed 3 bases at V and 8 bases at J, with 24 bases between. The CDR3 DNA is TGTGCCAGCAGTTTTTGGGTGTCAGCAGGGCCCCGGGGTACGCAGTATTTT. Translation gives CASSFWVSAGPRGTQYF.

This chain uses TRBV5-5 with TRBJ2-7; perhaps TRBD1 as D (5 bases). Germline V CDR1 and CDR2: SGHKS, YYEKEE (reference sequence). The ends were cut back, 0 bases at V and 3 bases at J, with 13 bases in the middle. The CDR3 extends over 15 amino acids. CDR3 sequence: CASSLGQGRGYEQYV. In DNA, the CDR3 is TGTGCCAGCAGCTTGGGTCAGGGAAGGGGCTACGAGCAGTACGTC.

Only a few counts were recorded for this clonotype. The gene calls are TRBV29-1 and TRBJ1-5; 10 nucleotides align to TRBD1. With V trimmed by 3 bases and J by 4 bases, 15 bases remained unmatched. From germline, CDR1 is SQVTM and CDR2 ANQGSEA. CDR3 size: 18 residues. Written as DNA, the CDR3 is TGCAGCGTTGAGCAAAAGAGGGACAGGGGTTTGAGTAATCAGCCCCAGCATTTT. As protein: CSVEQKRDRGLSNQPQHF.

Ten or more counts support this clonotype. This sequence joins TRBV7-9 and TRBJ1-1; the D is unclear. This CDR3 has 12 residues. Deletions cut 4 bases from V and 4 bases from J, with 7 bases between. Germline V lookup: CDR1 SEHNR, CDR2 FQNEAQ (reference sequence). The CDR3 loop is CASSSGGTEAFF. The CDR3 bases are TGTGCCAGCAGCTCCGGTGGCACTGAAGCTTTCTTT.

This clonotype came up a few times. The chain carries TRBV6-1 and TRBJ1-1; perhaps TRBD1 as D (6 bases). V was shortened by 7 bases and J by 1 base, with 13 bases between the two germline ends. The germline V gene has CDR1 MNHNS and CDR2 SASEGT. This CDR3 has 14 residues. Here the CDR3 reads CASTFMTGNTEAFF. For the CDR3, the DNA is TGTGCCAGCACCTTTATGACAGGGAACACTGAAGCTTTCTTT.

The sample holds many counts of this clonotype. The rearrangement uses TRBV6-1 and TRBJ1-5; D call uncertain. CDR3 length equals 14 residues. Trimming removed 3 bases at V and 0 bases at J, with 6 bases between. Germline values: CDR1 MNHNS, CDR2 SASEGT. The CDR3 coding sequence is TGTGCCAGCAGTGAGGTTAATAGCAATCAGCCCCAGCATTTT. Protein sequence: CASSEVNSNQPQHF.

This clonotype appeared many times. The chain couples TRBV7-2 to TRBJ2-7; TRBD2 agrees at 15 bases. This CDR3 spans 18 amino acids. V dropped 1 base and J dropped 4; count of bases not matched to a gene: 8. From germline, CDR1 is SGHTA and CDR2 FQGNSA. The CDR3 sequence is CASSLGIGLAGGSYEQYF. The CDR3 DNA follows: TGTGCCAGCAGCTTAGGAATAGGACTAGCGGGGGGGTCATACGAGCAGTACTTC.

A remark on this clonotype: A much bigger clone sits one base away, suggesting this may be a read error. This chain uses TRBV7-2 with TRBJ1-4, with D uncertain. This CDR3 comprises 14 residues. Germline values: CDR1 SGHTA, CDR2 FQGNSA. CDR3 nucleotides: TGTGCCGGCAGCTTCGAGCCGGAGGTAGAAAAACTGTTTTTT. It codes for CAGSFEPEVEKLFF.

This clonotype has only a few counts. CDR3 protein: CASHREYTEAFF. The CDR3 DNA follows: TGTGCCAGCCACCGGGAGTACACTGAAGCTTTCTTT. The gene calls are TRBV28 and TRBJ1-1, with D unresolved. The CDR3 covers 12 residues. V shed 8 bases and J shed 3 bases, with 10 bases lying between them. The germline CDR1 and CDR2 sequences are MDHEN and SYDVKM.

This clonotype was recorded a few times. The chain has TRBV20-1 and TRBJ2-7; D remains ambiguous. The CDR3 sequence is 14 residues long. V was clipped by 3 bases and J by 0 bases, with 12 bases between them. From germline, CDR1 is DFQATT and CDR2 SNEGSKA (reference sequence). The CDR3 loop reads CSASSGRSSYEQYV. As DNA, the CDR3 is TGCAGTGCTAGTTCAGGACGCAGCTCCTACGAGCAGTACGTC.

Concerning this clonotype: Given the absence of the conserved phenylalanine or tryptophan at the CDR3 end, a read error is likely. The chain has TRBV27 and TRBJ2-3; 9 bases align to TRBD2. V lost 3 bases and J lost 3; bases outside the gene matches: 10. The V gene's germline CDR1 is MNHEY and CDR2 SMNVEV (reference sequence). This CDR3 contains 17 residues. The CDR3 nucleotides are TGTGCCAGCAGTTTTCGCGGGGGGGCCGTCTGGACAGATACGCAGTATTTA. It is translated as CASSFRGGAVWTDTQYL.

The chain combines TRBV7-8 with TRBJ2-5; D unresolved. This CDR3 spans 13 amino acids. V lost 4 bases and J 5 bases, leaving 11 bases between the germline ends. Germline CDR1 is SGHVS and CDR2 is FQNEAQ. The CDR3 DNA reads TGTGCCAGCAGCTACGAAGGCGGCGAGACCCAGTACTTC. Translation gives CASSYEGGETQYF.

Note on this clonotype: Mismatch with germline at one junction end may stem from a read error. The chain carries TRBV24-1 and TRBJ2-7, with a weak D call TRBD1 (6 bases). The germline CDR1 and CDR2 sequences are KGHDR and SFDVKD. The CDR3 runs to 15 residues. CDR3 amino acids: CVTSDLVQGNYEQYF. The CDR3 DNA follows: TGTGTCACCAGTGATTTAGTGCAGGGGAACTACGAGCAGTACTTC.

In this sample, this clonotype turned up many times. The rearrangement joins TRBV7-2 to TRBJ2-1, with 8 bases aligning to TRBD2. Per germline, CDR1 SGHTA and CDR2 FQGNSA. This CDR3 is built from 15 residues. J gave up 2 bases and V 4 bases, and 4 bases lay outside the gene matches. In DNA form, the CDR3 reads TGTGCCAGCAGCTCCGGGGGGGCGACCTACAATGAGCAGTTCTTC. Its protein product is CASSSGGATYNEQFF.

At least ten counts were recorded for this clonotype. The CDR3 DNA is TGTGCCAGCAGCTCTGAAGCGGGGGGGCCGTTCATCCAGCAAGAGACCCAGTACTTC. Amino acid sequence: CASSSEAGGPFIQQETQYF. The V gene is TRBV7-2, the J gene TRBJ2-5; 10 positions match TRBD2. The germline V gene encodes CDR1 SGHTA and CDR2 FQGNSA. Trimming cost V 4 bases and J 2 bases; bases outside gene matches: 16. The CDR3 spans 19 residues.